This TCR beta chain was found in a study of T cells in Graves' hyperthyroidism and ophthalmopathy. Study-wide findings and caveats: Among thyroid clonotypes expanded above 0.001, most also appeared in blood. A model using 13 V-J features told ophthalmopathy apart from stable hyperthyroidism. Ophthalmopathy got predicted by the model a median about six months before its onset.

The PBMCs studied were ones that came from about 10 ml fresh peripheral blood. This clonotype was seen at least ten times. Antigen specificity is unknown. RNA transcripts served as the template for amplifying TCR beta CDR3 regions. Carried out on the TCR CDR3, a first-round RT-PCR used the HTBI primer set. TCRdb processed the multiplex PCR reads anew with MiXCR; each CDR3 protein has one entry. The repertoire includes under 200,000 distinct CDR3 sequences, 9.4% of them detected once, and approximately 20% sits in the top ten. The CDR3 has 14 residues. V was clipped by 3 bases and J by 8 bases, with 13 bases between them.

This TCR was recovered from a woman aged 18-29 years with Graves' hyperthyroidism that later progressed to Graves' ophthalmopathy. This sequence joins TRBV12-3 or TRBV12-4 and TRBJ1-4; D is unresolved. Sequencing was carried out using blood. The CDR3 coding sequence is TGTGCCAGCAGTTTGGATAGTGTGGAGGAAAAACTGTTTTTT. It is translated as CASSLDSVEEKLFF.